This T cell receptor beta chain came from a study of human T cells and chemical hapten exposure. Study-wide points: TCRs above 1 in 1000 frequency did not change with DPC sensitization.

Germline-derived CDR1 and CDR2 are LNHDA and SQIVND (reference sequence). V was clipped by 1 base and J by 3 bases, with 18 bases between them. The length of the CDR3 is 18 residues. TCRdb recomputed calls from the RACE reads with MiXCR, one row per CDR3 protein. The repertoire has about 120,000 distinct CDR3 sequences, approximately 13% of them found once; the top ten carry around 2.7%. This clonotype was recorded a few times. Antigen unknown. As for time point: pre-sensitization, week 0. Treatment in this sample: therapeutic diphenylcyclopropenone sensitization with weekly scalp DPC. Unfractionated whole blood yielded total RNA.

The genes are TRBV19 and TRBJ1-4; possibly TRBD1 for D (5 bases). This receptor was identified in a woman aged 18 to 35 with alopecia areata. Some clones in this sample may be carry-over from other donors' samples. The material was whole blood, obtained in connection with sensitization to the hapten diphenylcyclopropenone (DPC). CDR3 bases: TGTGCCAGTAGTATAGGCCGACATCTTCGGGACTCTAATGAAAAACTGTTTTTT. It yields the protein CASSIGRHLRDSNEKLFF.